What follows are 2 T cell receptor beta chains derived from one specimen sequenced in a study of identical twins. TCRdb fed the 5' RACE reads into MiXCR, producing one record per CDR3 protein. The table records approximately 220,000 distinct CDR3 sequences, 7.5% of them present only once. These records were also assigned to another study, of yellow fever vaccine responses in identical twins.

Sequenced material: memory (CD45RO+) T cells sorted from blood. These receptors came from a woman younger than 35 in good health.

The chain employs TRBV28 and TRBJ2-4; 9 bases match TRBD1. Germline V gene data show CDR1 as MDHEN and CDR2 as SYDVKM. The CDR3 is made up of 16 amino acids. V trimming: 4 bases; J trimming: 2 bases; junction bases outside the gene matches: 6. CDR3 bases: TGTGCCAGCAGTTCACAGGGGGCTGTAACCAAAAACATTCAGTACTTC. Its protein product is CASSSQGAVTKNIQYF.

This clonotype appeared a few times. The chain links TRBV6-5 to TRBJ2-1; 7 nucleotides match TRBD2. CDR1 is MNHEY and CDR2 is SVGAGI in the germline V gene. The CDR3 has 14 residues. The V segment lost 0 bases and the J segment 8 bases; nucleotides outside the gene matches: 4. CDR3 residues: CASSYSWGGDEQFF. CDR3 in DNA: TGTGCCAGCAGTTACTCCTGGGGGGGGGATGAGCAGTTCTTC.